The rows below give T cell receptor beta chains drawn from one sample of a study of T cell responses to AZD1222 COVID-19 vaccine. The method was immunoSEQ multiplex PCR; TCRdb's version includes in-frame clones alone and lacks a portion of them. The table includes 57,000 or so clones, roughly three quarters detected once. The starting material was peripheral blood, obtained on day 0 of AZD1222 vaccination. The receptors were gathered from an adult in good health. The CDR3 runs from the conserved cysteine through the conserved F or W. D genes are given only for firm matches. Some rows have no size entry. The others give once, few or many, or a class for an expanded clone.

v_call	j_call	d_call	clone_size	cdr3_nt	cdr3_aa
TRBV5-8	TRBJ1-2	.	.	TGTGCCAGCAGCTTGGTCTATGGCTACACCTTC	CASSLVYGYTF
TRBV28	TRBJ1-2	.	.	TGTGCCAGCAGTCCAACTATGTCAGGGAACTATGGCTACACCTTC	CASSPTMSGNYGYTF
TRBV9	TRBJ2-1	TRBD2	.	TGTGCCAGCAGCGTACCGGCTAGCGGGGCTTCTGAGCAGTTCTTC	CASSVPASGASEQFF
TRBV28	TRBJ1-2	TRBD1	.	TGTGCCAGCATACCCCAGGGGGCTGGGAACTATGGCTACACCTTC	CASIPQGAGNYGYTF
TRBV28	TRBJ2-7	.	few	TGTGCCAGCAGGCGCGGCTACGAGCAGTACTTC	CASRRGYEQYF
TRBV6-5	TRBJ2-5	.	few	TGTGCCAGCAGTTACGTTACAGGGACAAACGAAGAGACCCAGTACTTC	CASSYVTGTNEETQYF
TRBV9	TRBJ1-2	.	.	TGTGCCAGCAGCGCGGGGTTATCGGATCGCGGCTACACCTTC	CASSAGLSDRGYTF
TRBV27	TRBJ1-1	.	.	TGTGCCAGCAGTTCTTTGTATGGCACTGAAGCTTTCTTT	CASSSLYGTEAFF
TRBV19	TRBJ2-2	TRBD2	.	TGTGCCAGTAGTAAGGGACTAGCGGGGGGCCTTGGGAACACCGGGGAGCTGTTTTTT	CASSKGLAGGLGNTGELFF
TRBV2	TRBJ1-2	.	.	TGTGCCAGCAGTGAAACAAACAGTAACTATGGCTACACCTTC	CASSETNSNYGYTF
TRBV9	TRBJ1-3	TRBD1	.	TGTGCCAGCAGCGTAGGCAGGGGGCTTGGAAACACCATATATTTT	CASSVGRGLGNTIYF
TRBV14	TRBJ1-2	.	.	TGTGCCAGCAGCCAAGGGGAAGACTATGGCTACACCTTC	CASSQGEDYGYTF